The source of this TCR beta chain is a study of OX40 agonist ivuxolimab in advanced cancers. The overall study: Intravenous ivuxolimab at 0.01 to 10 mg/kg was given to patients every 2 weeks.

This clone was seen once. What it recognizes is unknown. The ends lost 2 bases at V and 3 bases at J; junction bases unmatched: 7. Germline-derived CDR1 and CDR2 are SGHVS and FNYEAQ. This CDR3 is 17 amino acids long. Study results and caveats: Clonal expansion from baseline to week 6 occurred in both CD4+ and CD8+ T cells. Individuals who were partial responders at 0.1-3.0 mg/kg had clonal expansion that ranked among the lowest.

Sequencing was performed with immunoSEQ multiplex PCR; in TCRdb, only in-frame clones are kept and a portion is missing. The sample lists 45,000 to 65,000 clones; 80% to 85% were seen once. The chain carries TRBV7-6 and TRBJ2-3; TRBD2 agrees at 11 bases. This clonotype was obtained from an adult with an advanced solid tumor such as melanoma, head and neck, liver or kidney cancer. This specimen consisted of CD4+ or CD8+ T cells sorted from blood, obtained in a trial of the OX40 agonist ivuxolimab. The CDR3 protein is CASSLQASGGTTDTQYF. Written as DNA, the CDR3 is TGTGCCAGCAGCTTACAGGCTAGCGGGGGGACGACAGATACGCAGTATTTT.